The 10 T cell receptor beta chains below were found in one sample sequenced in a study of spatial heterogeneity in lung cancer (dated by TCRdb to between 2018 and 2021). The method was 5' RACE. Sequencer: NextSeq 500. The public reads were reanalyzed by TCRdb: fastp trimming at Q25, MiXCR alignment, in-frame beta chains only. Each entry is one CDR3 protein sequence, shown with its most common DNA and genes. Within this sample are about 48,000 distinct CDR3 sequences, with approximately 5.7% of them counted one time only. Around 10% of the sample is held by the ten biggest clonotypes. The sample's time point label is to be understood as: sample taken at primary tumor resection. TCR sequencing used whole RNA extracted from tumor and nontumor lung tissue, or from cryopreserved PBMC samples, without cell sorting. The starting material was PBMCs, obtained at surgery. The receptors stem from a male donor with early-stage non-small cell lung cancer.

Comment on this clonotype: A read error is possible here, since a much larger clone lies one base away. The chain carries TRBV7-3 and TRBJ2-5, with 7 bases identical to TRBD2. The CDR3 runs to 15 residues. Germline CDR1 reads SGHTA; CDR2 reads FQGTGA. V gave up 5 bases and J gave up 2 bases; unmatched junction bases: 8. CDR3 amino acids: CASSLGGPGQETQYF. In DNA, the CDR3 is TGTGCCAGCAGCCTGGGAGGGCCAGGACAAGAGACCCAGTACTTC.

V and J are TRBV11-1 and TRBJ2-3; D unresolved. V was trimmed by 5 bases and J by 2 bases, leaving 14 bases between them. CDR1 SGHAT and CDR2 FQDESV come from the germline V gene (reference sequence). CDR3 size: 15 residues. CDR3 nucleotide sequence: TGTGCCAGCAGCGGTAGCCCTGAATACACAGATACGCAGTATTTT. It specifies CASSGSPEYTDTQYF.

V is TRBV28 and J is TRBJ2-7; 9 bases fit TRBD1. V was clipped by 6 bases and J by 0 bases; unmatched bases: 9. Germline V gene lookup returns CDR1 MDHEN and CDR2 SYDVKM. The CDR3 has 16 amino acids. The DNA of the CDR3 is TGTGCCAGCAGGACCGAGGGACAGGGAAGCTCCTACGAGCAGTACTTC. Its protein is CASRTEGQGSSYEQYF.

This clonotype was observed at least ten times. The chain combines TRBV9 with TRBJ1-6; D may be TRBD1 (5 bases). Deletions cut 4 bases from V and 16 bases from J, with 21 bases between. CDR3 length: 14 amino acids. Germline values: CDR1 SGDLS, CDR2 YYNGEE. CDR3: CASSPTSPGEMLHF. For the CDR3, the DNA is TGTGCCAGCAGCCCCACATCCCCGGGGGAAATGCTCCACTTT.

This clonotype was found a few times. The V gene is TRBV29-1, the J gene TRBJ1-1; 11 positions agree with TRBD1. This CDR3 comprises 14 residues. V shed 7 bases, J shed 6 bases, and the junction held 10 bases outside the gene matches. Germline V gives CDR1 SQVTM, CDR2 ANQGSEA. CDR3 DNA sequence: TGCAGCGCCAGGGGACAGGGGGATAAGTCTGAAGCTTTCTTT. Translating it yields CSARGQGDKSEAFF. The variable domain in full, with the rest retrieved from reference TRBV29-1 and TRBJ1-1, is SAVISQKPSRDICQRGTSLTIQCQVDSQVTMMFWYRQQPGQSLTLIATANQGSEATYESGFVIDKFPISRPNLTFSTLTVSNMSPEDSSIYLCSARGQGDKSEAFFGQGTRLTVV.

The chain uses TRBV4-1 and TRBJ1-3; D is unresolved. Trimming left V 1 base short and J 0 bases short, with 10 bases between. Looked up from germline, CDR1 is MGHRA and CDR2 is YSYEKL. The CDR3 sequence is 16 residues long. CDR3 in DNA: TGCGCCAGCAGCCAAGGTTTGGGGAACTCTGGAAACACCATATATTTT. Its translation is CASSQGLGNSGNTIYF.

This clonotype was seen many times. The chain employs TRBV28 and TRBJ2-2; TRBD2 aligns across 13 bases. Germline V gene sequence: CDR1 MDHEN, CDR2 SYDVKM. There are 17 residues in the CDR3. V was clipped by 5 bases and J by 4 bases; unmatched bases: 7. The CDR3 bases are TGTGCCAGCAGTGCCCCCACTAGCGGGAGGGCCACCGGGGAGCTGTTTTTT. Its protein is CASSAPTSGRATGELFF. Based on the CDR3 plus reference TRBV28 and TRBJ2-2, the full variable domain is DVKVTQSSRYLVKRTGEKVFLECVQDMDHENMFWYRQDPGLGLRLIYFSYDVKMKEKGDIPEGYSVSREKKERFSLILESASTNQTSMYLCASSAPTSGRATGELFFGEGSRLTVL.

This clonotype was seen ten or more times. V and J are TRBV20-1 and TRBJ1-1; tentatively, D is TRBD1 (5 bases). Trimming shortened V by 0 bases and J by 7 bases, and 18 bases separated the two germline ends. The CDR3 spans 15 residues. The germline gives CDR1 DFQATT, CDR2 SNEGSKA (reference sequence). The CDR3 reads CSARDHRGDGDEAFF. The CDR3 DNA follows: TGCAGTGCTAGAGATCATAGAGGGGATGGGGATGAAGCTTTCTTT.

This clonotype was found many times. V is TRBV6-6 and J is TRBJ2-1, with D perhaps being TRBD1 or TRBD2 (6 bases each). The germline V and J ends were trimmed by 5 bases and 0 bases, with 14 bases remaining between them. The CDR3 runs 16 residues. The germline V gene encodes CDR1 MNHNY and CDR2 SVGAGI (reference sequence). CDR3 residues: CASSLFAGHSYNEQFF. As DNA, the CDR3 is TGTGCCAGCAGTCTTTTTGCGGGACACTCCTACAATGAGCAGTTCTTC.

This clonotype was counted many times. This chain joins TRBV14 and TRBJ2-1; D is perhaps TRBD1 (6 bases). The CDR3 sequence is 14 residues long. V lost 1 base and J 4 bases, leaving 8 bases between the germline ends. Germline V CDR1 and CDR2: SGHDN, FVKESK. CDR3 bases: TGTGCCAGCAGCCAAGGACAGGCGTACAATGAGCAGTTCTTC. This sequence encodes CASSQGQAYNEQFF.